This T cell receptor beta chain emerged from a study of blood T cell repertoires in COVID-19. Across the study: The study drew acute and convalescent COVID-19 samples from the United States, Italy and Spain. T cells, B-cell-depleted T cells, or PBMCs supplied cDNA or gDNA.

This clone came up many times. This CDR3 has 14 residues. Trimming cost V 11 bases and J 1 base, with 14 bases left between them. Germline V gives CDR1 LNHDA, CDR2 SQIVND (reference sequence). Per the original methods: Amplification with reference gene primers provided the estimates of nucleated cell counts. The table came from immunoSEQ multiplex PCR; TCRdb's copy has only in-frame clones and leaves some out. V and J calls and clone size are given by that table; D and trimming were obtained from the DNA. The sample contains 250,000 or so clones, 70% to 85% of which appear only once. The chain recombines TRBV19 with TRBJ2-2; D is undetermined. This receptor was identified in an elderly man with acute or convalescent COVID-19. The sample taken for sequencing was peripheral blood. This chain's CDR3 is CASTGFQNTGELFF. CDR3 bases: TGTGCCTCGACTGGGTTCCAGAACACCGGGGAGCTGTTTTTT.